The 30 T cell receptor beta chains below come from one sample, sequenced in a study of cytomegalovirus exposure and HLA in healthy donors. This PCR relied on a set of 60 Vbeta primers and 13 Jbeta primers. Here immunoSEQ multiplex PCR was the method, and the copy in TCRdb shows in-frame clones only, minus some. The table shows around 200,000 clones, with roughly 79% occurring only once. The sample comprised PBMCs. The receptors originated from a woman aged 18-29 years in good health and CMV-seronegative.

The rearrangement links TRBV15 to TRBJ2-2; D is ambiguous. The CDR3 loop spans 16 amino acids. From germline, CDR1 is LNHNV and CDR2 YYDKDF (reference sequence). Trimming took off 4 bases at V and 2 bases at J, with 14 bases between the two ends. In DNA form, the CDR3 reads TGTGCCACCAGCATAACTACCCTCCTCAACACCGGGGAGCTGTTTTTT. It codes for CATSITTLLNTGELFF. The whole variable domain, remainder taken from reference TRBV15 and TRBJ2-2, is DAMVIQNPRYQVTQFGKPVTLSCSQTLNHNVMYWYQQKSSQAPKLLFHYYDKDFNNEADTPDNFQSRRPNTSFCFLDIRSPGLGDTAMYLCATSITTLLNTGELFFGEGSRLTVL.

The rearrangement links TRBV15 to TRBJ2-2; tentatively, D is TRBD1 (6 bases). CDR3 length equals 15 residues. The germline V gene has CDR1 LNHNV and CDR2 YYDKDF (reference sequence). The germline V and J ends were trimmed by 3 bases and 7 bases, with 15 bases remaining between them. CDR3 DNA sequence: TGTGCCACCAGCAGTTCAGGGGACCCAGGCGGGGAGCTGTTTTTT. Translation: CATSSSGDPGGELFF.

The genes are TRBV19 and TRBJ2-3; no clear D. This CDR3 region has 13 residues. Germline CDR1 reads LNHDA; CDR2 reads SQIVND (reference sequence). V gave up 0 bases and J gave up 3 bases, with 4 bases separating them. The CDR3 sequence is CASSIERTDTQYF. The CDR3 nucleotides are TGTGCCAGTAGTATAGAGCGAACAGATACGCAGTATTTT.

The chain has TRBV19 and TRBJ2-7; D perhaps matches TRBD2 (5 bases). Trimming removed 5 bases at V and 4 bases at J, with 12 bases between. Germline V gives CDR1 LNHDA, CDR2 SQIVND (reference sequence). The CDR3 loop spans 13 amino acids. CDR3 coding DNA: TGTGCCAGTAGTGCTGGGGAGTTTTACGAGCAGTACTTC. As protein: CASSAGEFYEQYF.

This sequence joins TRBV5-1 and TRBJ2-1; 9 nucleotides line up with TRBD2. V shed 0 bases and J 6 bases; nucleotides not matched to a gene: 13. The CDR3 contains 18 residues. Germline CDR1 and CDR2: SGHRS and YFSETQ. The CDR3 sequence: CASSLATPGTSSGNEQFF. The CDR3 DNA is TGCGCCAGCAGCTTGGCCACCCCCGGGACTAGCTCGGGCAATGAGCAGTTCTTC.

The chain has TRBV7-2 and TRBJ1-4; TRBD1 matches 7 bases. The V gene's germline CDR1 is SGHTA and CDR2 FQGNSA. CDR3 length: 14 amino acids. With V trimmed by 3 bases and J by 2 bases, 0 bases remained unmatched. The CDR3 DNA reads TGTGCCAGCAGCTTGACAGGGACTAATGAAAAACTGTTTTTT. It encodes CASSLTGTNEKLFF.

This clone was counted a single time. The rearrangement uses TRBV5-6 and TRBJ1-2, with a weak D call TRBD1 (6 bases). Germline assignment: CDR1 SGHDT and CDR2 YYEEEE. Between the trimmed V and J ends, which lost 1 base and 6 bases, there was a span of 13 bases. The CDR3 extends over 14 amino acids. The CDR3, as DNA: TGTGCCAGCAGCTTGTCAGGGGCGGTTCATGGCTACACCTTC. Its protein product is CASSLSGAVHGYTF.

A few counts support this clone. This rearrangement joins TRBV11-1 to TRBJ1-1; D unclear. Deletions cut 3 bases from V and 8 bases from J, with 10 bases between. The CDR3 runs 12 residues. CDR1 is SGHAT, CDR2 FQDESV, per germline (reference sequence). The CDR3 protein is CASSFSTEEAFF. DNA of the CDR3: TGTGCCAGCAGCTTTTCCACCGAGGAAGCTTTCTTT.

The chain uses TRBV6-6 and TRBJ2-7; D perhaps matches TRBD1 (5 bases). CDR1 is MNHNY and CDR2 is SVGAGI in the germline V gene (reference sequence). Trimming removed 6 bases from V and 3 bases from J, with 15 bases in between. The CDR3 runs to 14 residues. The CDR3 DNA reads TGTGCCAGCAGCCCCAATGGGCAGGGCTACGAGCAGTACTTC. Its protein is CASSPNGQGYEQYF.

This clone was observed a single time. The rearrangement joins TRBV28 to TRBJ2-5; 8 positions match TRBD1. The CDR3 has 16 residues. Germline V CDR1 and CDR2: MDHEN, SYDVKM. The junction had 6 bases not matched to a gene; V was cut back by 3 bases and J by 0 bases. The CDR3 coding sequence is TGTGCCAGCAGTTTTGAAGGACAGGGATACCAAGAGACCCAGTACTTC. This sequence encodes CASSFEGQGYQETQYF.

The genes are TRBV5-1 and TRBJ2-1, with D maybe TRBD1 (5 bases). The V gene's germline CDR1 is SGHRS and CDR2 YFSETQ. CDR3 length equals 16 residues. V was trimmed by 1 base and J by 0 bases, leaving 11 bases between them. CDR3 residues: CASSLQGSSSYNEQFF. The CDR3 DNA is TGCGCCAGCAGCTTGCAGGGTTCTAGCTCCTACAATGAGCAGTTCTTC.

The rearrangement joins TRBV6-5 to TRBJ2-3; 14 bases line up with TRBD2. The CDR3 length is 15 residues. Looked up from germline, CDR1 is MNHEY and CDR2 is SVGAGI. V was pared by 6 bases and J by 5 bases, with 4 bases of the junction left unmatched. CDR3 sequence (DNA): TGTGCCAGCAGCGGACTAGCGGGAGGCTTAGATACGCAGTATTTT. Translation gives CASSGLAGGLDTQYF.

This clone was detected once. The rearrangement links TRBV4-2 to TRBJ2-7; 7 nucleotides agree with TRBD2. With 2 bases clipped from V and 2 bases from J, the junction kept 9 bases outside the gene matches. CDR3 length equals 16 residues. CDR1 is LGHNA and CDR2 is YNFKEQ in the germline V gene. CDR3 nucleotide sequence: TGTGCCAGCAGCCAATTTAGCGGGCGAATCACCTACGAGCAGTACTTC. Its protein is CASSQFSGRITYEQYF.

The chain joins TRBV6-5 to TRBJ2-1; TRBD2 matches at 10 bases. CDR1 MNHEY and CDR2 SVGAGI come from the germline V gene. Germline trimming cut 5 bases from V and 4 bases from J; bases unmatched to any gene: 5. The CDR3 totals 15 residues. CDR3 DNA: TGTGCCAGCAGTCCCGGGACTAGCGAATACAATGAGCAGTTCTTC. Protein product: CASSPGTSEYNEQFF.

The rearrangement joins TRBV2 to TRBJ1-1; 10 bases are a match to TRBD1. Germline lookup yields CDR1 SNHLY and CDR2 FYNNEI. The CDR3 loop spans 15 amino acids. The V gene end was trimmed by 6 bases and the J gene end by 4 bases; junction bases not matched to a gene: 8. The CDR3 protein is CASSPTGGMGTEAFF. The CDR3 DNA sequence: TGTGCCAGCAGCCCGACAGGGGGCATGGGCACTGAAGCTTTCTTT.

This chain links TRBV18 with TRBJ1-2; 7 bases align to TRBD1. This CDR3 is 14 amino acids long. Germline loops: CDR1 KGHSH, CDR2 LQKENI. V lost 2 bases, J lost 6 bases, and 6 bases stayed unmatched. The CDR3 DNA sequence: TGTGCCAGCTCACCAGACGGACAGGTGGATGGCTACACCTTC. It yields the protein CASSPDGQVDGYTF.

This clone was seen once. The chain couples TRBV30 to TRBJ1-2; TRBD1 aligns across 7 bases. The CDR3 sequence is 15 residues long. Germline CDR1 reads GTSNPN; CDR2 reads SVGIG (reference sequence). The junction had 6 bases not matched to a gene; V was cut back by 0 bases and J by 2 bases. CDR3 sequence: CAWSVRDSPNYGYTF. Written as DNA, the CDR3 is TGTGCCTGGAGTGTCCGGGACAGCCCGAACTATGGCTACACCTTC.

J is TRBJ2-3 and V is TRBV11-2, with 10 nucleotides matching TRBD2. The CDR3 extends over 18 amino acids. CDR1 is SGHAT and CDR2 is FQNNGV in the germline V gene. V lost 2 bases, J lost 0 bases, and 8 bases stayed unmatched. CDR3 residues: CASSLPVRLAGSTDTQYF. The CDR3 region has the DNA TGTGCCAGCAGCTTACCAGTTCGACTAGCGGGTAGCACAGATACGCAGTATTTT. The full variable domain, in which reference TRBV11-2 and TRBJ2-3 provide the parts outside the CDR3, is EAGVAQSPRYKIIEKRQSVAFWCNPISGHATLYWYQQILGQGPKLLIQFQNNGVVDDSQLPKDRFSAERLKGVDSTLKIQPAKLEDSAVYLCASSLPVRLAGSTDTQYFGPGTRLTVL.

This chain links TRBV27 with TRBJ1-6; 9 bases are shared with TRBD1. The CDR3 loop spans 18 amino acids. Trimming removed 5 bases from V and 8 bases from J; junction bases left unmatched: 16. The germline V gene has CDR1 MNHEY and CDR2 SMNVEV (reference sequence). CDR3 region: CASSPGTGTKGSHSPLHF. CDR3 DNA: TGTGCCAGCAGTCCGGGGACAGGGACTAAAGGCTCGCATTCACCCCTCCACTTT.

The chain combines TRBV19 with TRBJ2-1, with D perhaps matching TRBD2 (5 bases). CDR3 length: 14 residues. With 4 bases removed from V and 8 bases from J, the gap between germline ends came to 15 bases. Germline V gives CDR1 LNHDA, CDR2 SQIVND (reference sequence). The CDR3 DNA reads TGTGCCAGTAGTACTTGGCAGAGGGTCGATGAGCAGTTCTTC. The encoded protein is CASSTWQRVDEQFF.

The chain recombines TRBV27 with TRBJ2-7; the D gene is possibly TRBD2 (6 bases). The ends were cut back, 2 bases at V and 6 bases at J, with 11 bases in the middle. Germline V lookup: CDR1 MNHEY, CDR2 SMNVEV (reference sequence). CDR3 length: 13 amino acids. The CDR3 spells CASSLKSGVEQYF. CDR3 nucleotide sequence: TGTGCCAGCAGTTTAAAATCGGGGGTCGAGCAGTACTTC.

This clone has a single count. This chain's CDR3 is CASSFWAGGNTEAFF. The CDR3 DNA is TGCGCCAGCAGCTTTTGGGCAGGAGGGAACACTGAAGCTTTCTTT. The rearrangement joins TRBV5-1 to TRBJ1-1; no definite D call. Germline V gene data show CDR1 as SGHRS and CDR2 as YFSETQ. This CDR3 is built from 15 residues. V gave up 2 bases and J gave up 1 base, with 12 bases separating them.

This clone was seen only a few times. V usage is TRBV4-2 and J usage is TRBJ1-2, with a weak D call TRBD1 (6 bases). Trimming cost V 0 bases and J 8 bases, with 16 bases left between them. Germline assignment: CDR1 LGHNA and CDR2 YNFKEQ. The CDR3 sequence is 15 residues long. CDR3: CASSQDLAGAQGYTF. In DNA form, the CDR3 reads TGTGCCAGCAGCCAAGATCTGGCAGGGGCGCAAGGCTACACCTTC.

This clone appeared once. This sequence joins TRBV7-7 and TRBJ2-7; D perhaps matches TRBD1 (6 bases). Germline V gene data show CDR1 as SSHAT and CDR2 as FNYEAQ (reference sequence). This CDR3 contains 14 residues. Trimming removed 0 bases at V and 2 bases at J, with 8 bases between. CDR3 loop: CASSLAPGAYEQYF. The CDR3 DNA sequence: TGTGCCAGCAGCTTAGCCCCAGGGGCCTACGAGCAGTACTTC.

The chain combines TRBV9 with TRBJ1-4; D unclear. V shed 4 bases and J shed 8 bases, with 12 bases lying between them. CDR3 length: 13 amino acids. Germline values: CDR1 SGDLS, CDR2 YYNGEE. The CDR3 region is CASSPEGHEKLFF. As DNA, the CDR3 is TGTGCCAGCAGCCCCGAGGGCCACGAAAAACTGTTTTTT.

The V call is TRBV5-6, the J call TRBJ2-7; 9 bases are shared with TRBD2. The germline V gene encodes CDR1 SGHDT and CDR2 YYEEEE. The ends lost 4 bases at V and 4 bases at J; junction bases unmatched: 15. This CDR3 has 17 residues. CDR3 sequence: CASSPQRRASGIYEQYF. The CDR3 DNA reads TGTGCCAGCAGCCCCCAAAGGCGGGCTAGCGGGATTTACGAGCAGTACTTC.

The chain has TRBV28 and TRBJ2-5; 16 positions match TRBD2. The germline CDR1 and CDR2 sequences are MDHEN and SYDVKM. The length of the CDR3 is 17 residues. V shed 5 bases, J shed 5 bases, and the junction held 8 bases outside the gene matches. The CDR3 spells CASSPPGLAGGRETQYF. The DNA for the CDR3 is TGTGCCAGCAGTCCCCCGGGACTAGCGGGAGGGCGCGAGACCCAGTACTTC.

V and J are TRBV5-3 and TRBJ2-5; TRBD1 matches at 9 bases. TRBV5-3 is designated an ORF whose function remains uncertain. The CDR3 runs to 16 residues. V was clipped by 4 bases and J by 5 bases; unmatched bases: 12. CDR3 protein: CARSGDRAQSMETQYF. CDR3 nucleotides: TGTGCCAGAAGCGGGGACAGGGCACAGTCTATGGAGACCCAGTACTTC.

This chain links TRBV5-4 with TRBJ2-3; TRBD2 matches at 8 bases. Germline V gene data show CDR1 as SGHNT and CDR2 as YYREEE (reference sequence). The J segment lost 4 bases and the V segment lost 3 bases, leaving 13 bases of the junction unmatched. The CDR3 covers 17 residues. CDR3 loop: CASSSPMSGSGPDTQYF. In DNA, the CDR3 is TGTGCCAGCAGCTCCCCAATGAGCGGGAGCGGGCCAGATACGCAGTATTTT.

The chain has TRBV28 and TRBJ1-2; D not resolved. Germline CDR1 reads MDHEN; CDR2 reads SYDVKM. Trimming shortened V by 6 bases and J by 8 bases, and 10 bases separated the two germline ends. The CDR3 loop spans 11 amino acids. The chain's CDR3 is CASRGSGGYTF. The CDR3 DNA is TGTGCCAGCAGGGGCTCTGGAGGCTACACCTTC.